This TCR beta chain was found in a study of spatial heterogeneity in lung cancer. Across the whole study: In cases with available follow-up PBMC samples, these were sequenced at a median of roughly two years after resection. Unique TCR and UMI combinations averaged more than ten appearances each in raw reads.

The time point is: blood at routine non-recurrence follow-up after resection. In its sample, this clonotype was seen many times. Unique molecular identifiers tagged every individual TCR cDNA molecule. One entry per CDR3 protein results from TCRdb running MiXCR on the 5' RACE reads. The top ten clones hold 30% to 45% of a sample with approximately 20,000 distinct CDR3 sequences, about 9% of them seen once. The germline gives CDR1 MNHEY, CDR2 SVGEGT. The CDR3 covers 15 residues. The V segment lost 4 bases and the J segment 5 bases; nucleotides outside the gene matches: 10. This sample comprised PBMCs, obtained at follow-up. The sequence was collected from a female donor with early-stage non-small cell lung cancer. The V and J genes are TRBV6-2 or TRBV6-3 and TRBJ2-7, with 8 positions matching TRBD2. The CDR3 DNA sequence: TGTGCCAGCAGTTCCCAATCCGGGACTAGGGACGAGCAGTACTTC. Translated: CASSSQSGTRDEQYF.